The source of this TCR beta chain is a study of technical replicates of blood from a handful of donors. The repertoire was sequenced with immunoSEQ multiplex PCR; TCRdb's copy has only in-frame clones and lacks some. The table has 67,000 or so clones, about nine tenths seen once; the top ten hold around 0.38%. V lost 6 bases and J lost 6, with 11 bases in between. The CDR3 contains 13 residues. Germline CDR1 MNHEY, CDR2 SVGAGI. Sample: T cells isolated from PBMCs. This chain joins TRBV6-5 and TRBJ2-2, with TRBD1 as a possible D gene (5 bases). This TCR derives from a human donor in good health. CDR3 protein: CASRVRVAGELFF. CDR3 nucleotide sequence: TGTGCCAGCAGAGTCAGGGTTGCCGGGGAGCTGTTTTTT.